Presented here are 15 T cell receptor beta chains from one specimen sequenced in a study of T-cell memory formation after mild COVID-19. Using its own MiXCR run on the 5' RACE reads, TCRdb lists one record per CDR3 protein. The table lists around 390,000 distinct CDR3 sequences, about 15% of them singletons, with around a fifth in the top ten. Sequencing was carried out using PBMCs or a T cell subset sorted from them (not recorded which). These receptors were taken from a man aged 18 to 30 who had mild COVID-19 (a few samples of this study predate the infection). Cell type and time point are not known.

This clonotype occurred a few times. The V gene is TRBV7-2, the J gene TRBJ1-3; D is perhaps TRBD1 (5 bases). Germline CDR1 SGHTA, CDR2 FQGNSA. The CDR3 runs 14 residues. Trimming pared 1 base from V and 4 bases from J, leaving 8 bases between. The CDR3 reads CASSLGWGGNTIYF. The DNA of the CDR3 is TGTGCCAGCAGCTTAGGGTGGGGCGGAAACACCATATATTTT. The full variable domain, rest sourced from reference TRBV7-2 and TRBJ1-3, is GAGVSQSPSNKVTEKGKDVELRCDPISGHTALYWYRQSLGQGLEFLIYFQGNSAPDKSGLPSDRFSAERTGGSVSTLTIQRTQQEDSAVYLCASSLGWGGNTIYFGEGSWLTVV.

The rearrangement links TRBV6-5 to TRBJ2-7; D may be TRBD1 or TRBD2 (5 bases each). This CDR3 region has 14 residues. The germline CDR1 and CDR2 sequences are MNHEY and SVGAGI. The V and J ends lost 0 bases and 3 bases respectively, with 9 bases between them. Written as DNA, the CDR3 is TGTGCCAGCAGTTACTCGATGGGGGTCTACGAGCAGTACTTC. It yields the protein CASSYSMGVYEQYF.

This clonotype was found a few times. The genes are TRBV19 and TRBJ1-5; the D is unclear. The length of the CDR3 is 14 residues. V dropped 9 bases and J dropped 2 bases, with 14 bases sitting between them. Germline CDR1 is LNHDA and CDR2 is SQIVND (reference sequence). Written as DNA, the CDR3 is TGTGCCAGCTCGGATGTGGCGGGCAATCAGCCCCAGCATTTT. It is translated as CASSDVAGNQPQHF. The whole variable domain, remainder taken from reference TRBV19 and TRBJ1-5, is DGGITQSPKYLFRKEGQNVTLSCEQNLNHDAMYWYRQDPGQGLRLIYYSQIVNDFQKGDIAEGYSVSREKKESFPLTVTSAQKNPTAFYLCASSDVAGNQPQHFGDGTRLSIL.

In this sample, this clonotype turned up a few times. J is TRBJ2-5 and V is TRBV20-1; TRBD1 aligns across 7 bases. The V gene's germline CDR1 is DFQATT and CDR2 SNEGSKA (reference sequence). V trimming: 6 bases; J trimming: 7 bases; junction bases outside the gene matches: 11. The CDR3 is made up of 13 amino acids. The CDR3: CSARTGSLGTQYF. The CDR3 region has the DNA TGCAGTGCCAGGACAGGCTCCCTTGGGACCCAGTACTTC.

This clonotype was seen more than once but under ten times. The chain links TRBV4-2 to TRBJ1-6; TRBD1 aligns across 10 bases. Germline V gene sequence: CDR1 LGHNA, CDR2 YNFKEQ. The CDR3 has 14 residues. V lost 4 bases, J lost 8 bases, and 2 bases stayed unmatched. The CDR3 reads CASSRGQGDSPLHF. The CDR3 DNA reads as TGTGCCAGCAGCCGTGGACAGGGGGATTCACCCCTCCACTTT.

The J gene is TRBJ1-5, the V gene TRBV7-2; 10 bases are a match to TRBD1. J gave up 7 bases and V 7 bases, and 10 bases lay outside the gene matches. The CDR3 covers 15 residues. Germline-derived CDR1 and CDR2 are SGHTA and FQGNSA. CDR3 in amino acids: CASTLRTGGRQPQHF. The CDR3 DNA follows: TGTGCCAGCACCCTCAGGACAGGGGGAAGGCAGCCCCAGCATTTT.

The CDR3 protein is CSARESVSNQPQHF. In DNA form, the CDR3 reads TGCAGTGCTAGAGAGTCAGTGAGCAATCAGCCCCAGCATTTT. V usage is TRBV20-1 and J usage is TRBJ1-5; no clear D. The CDR3 extends over 14 amino acids. Trimming stripped 0 bases from V and 1 base from J, with 7 bases between. Germline loops: CDR1 DFQATT, CDR2 SNEGSKA (reference sequence).

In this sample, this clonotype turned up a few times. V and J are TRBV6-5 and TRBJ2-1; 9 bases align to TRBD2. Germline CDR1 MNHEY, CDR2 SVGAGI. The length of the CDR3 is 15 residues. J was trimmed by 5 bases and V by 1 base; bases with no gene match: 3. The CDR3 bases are TGTGCCAGCAGTTACTTGGCTAGCGGGAACAATGAGCAGTTCTTC. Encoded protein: CASSYLASGNNEQFF.

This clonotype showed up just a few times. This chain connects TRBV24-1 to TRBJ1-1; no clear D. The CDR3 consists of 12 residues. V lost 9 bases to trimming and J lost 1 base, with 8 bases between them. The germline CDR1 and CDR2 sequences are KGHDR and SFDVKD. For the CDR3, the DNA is TGTGCCACCCAAGGCCCGAACACTGAAGCTTTCTTT. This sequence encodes CATQGPNTEAFF.

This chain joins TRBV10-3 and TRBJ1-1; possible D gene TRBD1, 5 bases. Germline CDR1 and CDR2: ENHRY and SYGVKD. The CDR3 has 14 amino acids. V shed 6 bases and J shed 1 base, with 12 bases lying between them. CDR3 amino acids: CAISPRATNTEAFF. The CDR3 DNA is TGTGCCATCAGCCCCAGGGCTACGAACACTGAAGCTTTCTTT.

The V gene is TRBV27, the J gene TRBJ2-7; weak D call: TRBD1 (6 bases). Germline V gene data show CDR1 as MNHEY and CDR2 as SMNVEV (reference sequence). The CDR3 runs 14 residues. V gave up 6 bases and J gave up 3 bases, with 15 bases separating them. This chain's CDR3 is CASRDRQDHYEQYF. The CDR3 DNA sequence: TGTGCCAGCAGGGACCGACAGGACCACTACGAGCAGTACTTC.

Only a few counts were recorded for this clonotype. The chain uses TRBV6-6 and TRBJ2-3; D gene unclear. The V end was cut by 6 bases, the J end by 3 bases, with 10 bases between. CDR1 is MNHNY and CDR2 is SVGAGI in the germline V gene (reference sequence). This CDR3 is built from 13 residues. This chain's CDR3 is CASRKPPTDTQYF. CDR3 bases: TGTGCCAGCAGAAAGCCACCAACAGATACGCAGTATTTT.

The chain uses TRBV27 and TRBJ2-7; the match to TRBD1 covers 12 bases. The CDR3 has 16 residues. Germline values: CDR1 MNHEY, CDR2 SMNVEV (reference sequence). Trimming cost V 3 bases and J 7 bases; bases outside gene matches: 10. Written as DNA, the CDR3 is TGTGCCAGCAGTTTGCTGCCGGGACAGGGGGCATGGGAGCAGTACTTC. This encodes CASSLLPGQGAWEQYF.

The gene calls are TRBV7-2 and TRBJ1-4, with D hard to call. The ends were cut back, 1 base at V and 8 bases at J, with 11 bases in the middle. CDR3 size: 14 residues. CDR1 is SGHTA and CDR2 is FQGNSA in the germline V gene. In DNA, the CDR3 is TGTGCCAGCAGCTTAGGAAGGGTGGGGGAAAAACTGTTTTTT. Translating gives CASSLGRVGEKLFF.

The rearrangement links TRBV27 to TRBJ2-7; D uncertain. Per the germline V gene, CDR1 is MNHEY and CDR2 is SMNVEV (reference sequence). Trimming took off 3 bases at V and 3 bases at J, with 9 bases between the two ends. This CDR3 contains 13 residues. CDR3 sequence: CASSFSLHYEQYF. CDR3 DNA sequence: TGTGCCAGCAGTTTCAGCCTTCACTACGAGCAGTACTTC.